This TCR beta chain was identified during a study of T-cell reconstitution after alpha-beta-depleted transplantation in children. Points from the study as a whole: One year post-transplant, T-cell counts and diversity were largely derived from T cells produced anew. Some patients' high day-60 TCRbeta diversity was traced to surviving recipient T cells and thymic progenitors.

As to this clonotype: Its antigen is unknown.

Construction of the TCRbeta library involved unique molecular identifiers. TCRdb ran MiXCR on the PCR reads and lists one entry per CDR3 protein. The repertoire has 700,000 to 950,000 distinct CDR3 sequences, around 15% of them found once; the top ten carry about 5%. Sample: PBMCs, mostly from graft donor cells, taken 360 days after TCRalphabeta/CD19-depleted stem cell transplant. This clonotype was sampled from a male patient between 5 and 17 years old who had a stem cell transplant for acute lymphoblastic leukemia, so the T cells may come from the graft donor.

DNA of the CDR3: TGCAGTGCTATGACGCGGGCGGCCTACGAGCAGTACTTC. The encoded protein is CSAMTRAAYEQYF. The J gene is TRBJ2-7, the V gene TRBV20-1, with a weak D call TRBD2 (5 bases). Trimming took 4 bases from V and 2 from J, leaving 12 bases between them. Germline values: CDR1 DFQATT, CDR2 SNEGSKA (reference sequence). CDR3 length: 13 residues.